The 11 T cell receptor beta chains below come from one sample, sequenced in a study of regulatory T cells in long-lasting Graves disease. Time point described: newly diagnosed GD, antithyroid drugs for less than 3 months. PBMCs were the source of the RNA used for TCR sequencing. Combining iRepertoire HTBI primers with Arm-PCR of CDR3 regions, the authors built TCR beta libraries. Each CDR3 protein is one row after TCRdb ran MiXCR on the multiplex PCR reads. The data show 300,000 to 400,000 distinct CDR3 sequences, 16% seen once. This sample also belongs to another study, concerning T cells in Graves' hyperthyroidism and ophthalmopathy.

Sequencing used peripheral blood mononuclear cells (PBMCs), obtained at new diagnosis, from a patient treated with antithyroid drugs. Receptor source: a man in his forties or fifties with Graves disease.

This clonotype was counted ten times or more. The rearrangement joins TRBV14 to TRBJ2-1; D gene uncertain. V shed 0 bases and J shed 10 bases, with 10 bases lying between them. Germline V CDR1 and CDR2: SGHDN, FVKESK. The CDR3 consists of 13 residues. CDR3 in DNA: TGTGCCAGCAGCCAAGATGCCCGCCCGGAGCAGTTCTTC. Encoded protein: CASSQDARPEQFF.

This clonotype appeared a few times. The chain couples TRBV6-2 or TRBV6-3 to TRBJ1-2; 8 bases fit TRBD1. Losses at the gene ends were 4 bases for V and 5 bases for J; bases not matched to a gene: 6. This CDR3 is built from 14 residues. CDR1 MNHEY and CDR2 SVGEGT come from the germline V gene. CDR3 coding DNA: TGTGCCAGCAGTTCCAGGGGGCCGGAGTATGGCTACACCTTC. This sequence encodes CASSSRGPEYGYTF.

This clonotype occurred many times. V is TRBV2 and J is TRBJ1-3; 11 bases align to TRBD1. The CDR3 consists of 16 residues. J lost 5 bases, V lost 3 bases, and 6 bases had no gene match. Germline values: CDR1 SNHLY, CDR2 FYNNEI. The CDR3, as DNA: TGTGCCAGCAGTGACTTGGACAGGGGGCTCAGAAACACCATATATTTT. It is translated as CASSDLDRGLRNTIYF.

In this sample, this clonotype turned up many times. The V gene is TRBV28, the J gene TRBJ2-7; 8 bases line up with TRBD1. The CDR3 sequence is 14 residues long. V lost 6 bases, J lost 3 bases, and 7 bases stayed unmatched. Germline CDR1 MDHEN, CDR2 SYDVKM. The CDR3 sequence is CASRRGDRFYEQYF. CDR3 bases: TGTGCCAGCAGAAGAGGGGACAGGTTCTACGAGCAGTACTTC. Based on the CDR3 plus reference TRBV28 and TRBJ2-7, the full variable domain is DVKVTQSSRYLVKRTGEKVFLECVQDMDHENMFWYRQDPGLGLRLIYFSYDVKMKEKGDIPEGYSVSREKKERFSLILESASTNQTSMYLCASRRGDRFYEQYFGPGTRLTVT.

This clonotype occurred a few times. In DNA, the CDR3 is TGTGCCAGCAGCTCCCGCGGGGGAATTTACACCGGGGAGCTGTTTTTT. This codes for CASSSRGGIYTGELFF. J is TRBJ2-2 and V is TRBV7-2; 7 bases line up with TRBD2. Germline V CDR1 and CDR2: SGHTA, FQGNSA. With V trimmed by 4 bases and J by 3 bases, 8 bases remained unmatched. The CDR3 consists of 16 residues.

This clonotype appeared once. A read error may explain this, as a much larger clone is one base away. This chain uses TRBV7-2 with TRBJ2-1; perhaps TRBD2 as D (6 bases). CDR1 and CDR2 from the germline V gene are SGHTA and FQGNSA. The CDR3 is made up of 12 amino acids. V lost 5 bases, J lost 10 bases, and 12 bases lay in between. The DNA for the CDR3 is TGTGCCAGCAGCAGGGACTCTGGCGAGCAGTTCTTC. Its translation: CASSRDSGEQFF.

This clonotype has ten or more counts. The chain uses TRBV11-2 and TRBJ2-1, with 7 bases fitting TRBD1. The CDR3 loop spans 14 amino acids. Trimming took 6 bases from V and 4 from J; bases not matched to a gene: 6. The germline V gene encodes CDR1 SGHAT and CDR2 FQNNGV. The CDR3 here is CASRNRGIYNEQFF. In DNA, the CDR3 is TGTGCCAGCAGAAACAGGGGAATTTACAATGAGCAGTTCTTC. Based on the CDR3 plus reference TRBV11-2 and TRBJ2-1, the full variable domain is EAGVAQSPRYKIIEKRQSVAFWCNPISGHATLYWYQQILGQGPKLLIQFQNNGVVDDSQLPKDRFSAERLKGVDSTLKIQPAKLEDSAVYLCASRNRGIYNEQFFGPGTRLTVL.

The table lists this clonotype with many counts. This chain uses TRBV7-9 with TRBJ2-7; TRBD2 matches 8 bases. CDR1 and CDR2 from the germline V gene are SEHNR and FQNEAQ (reference sequence). V shed 3 bases, J shed 7 bases, and the junction held 11 bases outside the gene matches. This CDR3 has 15 amino acids. The CDR3 is CASSLRTSSSGEQYF. Written as DNA, the CDR3 is TGTGCCAGCAGCTTGAGGACTAGCTCTTCTGGGGAGCAGTACTTC.

This clonotype was seen a handful of times. The CDR3 region is CASSLGQGDENIQYF. The CDR3 coding sequence is TGTGCCAGCAGCCTCGGACAGGGGGACGAAAACATTCAGTACTTC. The chain carries TRBV7-9 and TRBJ2-4; 10 bases are shared with TRBD1. CDR3 size: 15 residues. Germline values: CDR1 SEHNR, CDR2 FQNEAQ (reference sequence). The V and J ends lost 5 bases and 5 bases, in that order; junction bases with no gene match: 6.

This clonotype was counted ten times or more. This chain uses TRBV7-2 with TRBJ2-7; TRBD1 is a possible D gene (5 bases). Deletions cut 0 bases from V and 0 bases from J, with 6 bases between. This CDR3 is 14 amino acids long. CDR1 and CDR2 (germline): SGHTA, FQGNSA. The CDR3 is CASSLAGPSYEQYF. The CDR3 DNA follows: TGTGCCAGCAGCTTAGCGGGGCCCTCCTACGAGCAGTACTTC.

This clonotype was observed at least ten times. The V gene is TRBV28, the J gene TRBJ2-2; 7 nucleotides line up with TRBD2. CDR1 and CDR2 from the germline V gene are MDHEN and SYDVKM. Germline trimming cut 7 bases from V and 1 base from J; bases unmatched to any gene: 15. The length of the CDR3 is 18 residues. Here the CDR3 reads CASTFPSGVVWNTGELFF. The CDR3 DNA reads TGTGCCAGCACCTTTCCCAGCGGGGTCGTTTGGAACACCGGGGAGCTGTTTTTT.